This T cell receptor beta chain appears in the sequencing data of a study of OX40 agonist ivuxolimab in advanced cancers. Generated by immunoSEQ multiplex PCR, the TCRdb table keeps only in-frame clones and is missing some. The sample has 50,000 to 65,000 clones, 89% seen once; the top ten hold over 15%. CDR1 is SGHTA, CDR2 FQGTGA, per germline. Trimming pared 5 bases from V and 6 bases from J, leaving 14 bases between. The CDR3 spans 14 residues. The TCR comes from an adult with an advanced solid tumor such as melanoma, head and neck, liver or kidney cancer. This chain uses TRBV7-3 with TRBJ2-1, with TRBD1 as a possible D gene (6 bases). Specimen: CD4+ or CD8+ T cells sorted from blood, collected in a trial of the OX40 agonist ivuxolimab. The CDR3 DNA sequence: TGTGCCAGCAGCCCGCAGGGGCAGGTCAATGAGCAGTTCTTC. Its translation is CASSPQGQVNEQFF.